This TCR beta chain was captured in a study of PD-1 blockade in mismatch repair-deficient tumors. Study overall: Patients had around 11 mismatch repair-deficient cancer types and were previously treated and progressing.

Germline V CDR1 and CDR2: MDHEN, SYDVKM. J was trimmed by 5 bases and V by 6 bases; bases with no gene match: 10. The CDR3 runs to 14 residues. Findings of the study overall: Rapid post-treatment expansion, then contraction, generally preceding radiologic response, marked tumor-resident clones.

Assay used: immunoSEQ multiplex PCR; TCRdb lists only in-frame clones, some missing. This sample has some 120,000 clones; around 87% occur once, and the top ten carry roughly 13%. Every patient had mismatch repair deficiency by PCR or immunohistochemistry. The TCR-sequenced patients were a few responders to pembrolizumab. About this clone itself: Its antigen is undetermined.

The specimen comprised peripheral blood, sampled 44 weeks after starting pembrolizumab. The receptor was derived from an adult with mismatch repair-deficient cancer. The gene calls are TRBV28 and TRBJ2-7; the match to TRBD1 covers 7 bases. CDR3 sequence: CASRNDRDQHEQYF. In DNA form, the CDR3 reads TGTGCCAGCAGAAACGACAGGGACCAACACGAGCAGTACTTC. The whole variable domain, filled in from reference TRBV28 and TRBJ2-7, reads DVKVTQSSRYLVKRTGEKVFLECVQDMDHENMFWYRQDPGLGLRLIYFSYDVKMKEKGDIPEGYSVSREKKERFSLILESASTNQTSMYLCASRNDRDQHEQYFGPGTRLTVT.